This T cell receptor beta chain was observed in a study of graft-versus-host responses after intestinal transplantation. Per the germline V gene, CDR1 is GTSNPN and CDR2 is SVGIG (reference sequence). The germline V and J ends were trimmed by 1 base and 0 bases, with 3 bases remaining between them. The CDR3 contains 12 residues. Only in-frame clones appear in the TCRdb table, and some are missing; sequencing was by immunoSEQ multiplex PCR. The sample consists of 78,000 or so clones, 87% of them appearing once. A word on this clone: Antigen unknown.

Here the sequenced sample was unstimulated CD8+ T cells sorted from spleen or lymph node cells, taken before transplant. The chain carries TRBV30 and TRBJ1-1; no definite D call. This receptor was obtained from a human donor who was the organ donor for an intestinal transplant. The CDR3 reads CAWSEMNTEAFF. The CDR3 DNA reads TGTGCCTGGAGTGAAATGAACACTGAAGCTTTCTTT.